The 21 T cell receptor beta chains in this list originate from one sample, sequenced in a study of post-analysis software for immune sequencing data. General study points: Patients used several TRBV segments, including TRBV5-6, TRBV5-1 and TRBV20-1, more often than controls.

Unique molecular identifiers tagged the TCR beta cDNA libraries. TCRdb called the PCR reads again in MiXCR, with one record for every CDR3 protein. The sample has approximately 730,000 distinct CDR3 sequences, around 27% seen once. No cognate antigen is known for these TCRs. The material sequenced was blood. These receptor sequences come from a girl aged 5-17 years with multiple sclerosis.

CDR3 in DNA: TGCAGCGTCGGACAGGGTCAGACCCAGTACTTC. This translates into CSVGQGQTQYF. J is TRBJ2-7 and V is TRBV29-1, with TRBD1 matching over 8 bases. The DNA end lines up better with TRBJ2-5; the J call may be wrong. This CDR3 has 11 residues. Germline-derived CDR1 and CDR2 are SQVTM and ANQGSEA.

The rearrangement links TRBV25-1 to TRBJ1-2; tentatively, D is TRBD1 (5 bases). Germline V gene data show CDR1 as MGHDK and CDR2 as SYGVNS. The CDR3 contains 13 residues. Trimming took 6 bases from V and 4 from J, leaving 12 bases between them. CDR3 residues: CASRGTGSYGYTF. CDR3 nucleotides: TGTGCCAGCAGGGGGACCGGGAGCTATGGCTACACCTTC.

The CDR3 DNA sequence: TGTGCCAGCAGCTATATTAGCGGGAGGGGAAGCACAGATACGCAGTATTTT. Its protein product is CASSYISGRGSTDTQYF. The rearrangement joins TRBV5-4 to TRBJ2-3; 11 bases match TRBD2. Germline-derived CDR1 and CDR2 are SGHNT and YYREEE (reference sequence). V lost 3 bases and J lost 0; bases outside the gene matches: 6. This CDR3 region has 17 residues.

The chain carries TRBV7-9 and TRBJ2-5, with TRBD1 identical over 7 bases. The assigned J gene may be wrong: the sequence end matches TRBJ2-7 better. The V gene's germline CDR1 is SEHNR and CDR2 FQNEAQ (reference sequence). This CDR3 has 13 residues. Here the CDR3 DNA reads TGTTCCGAAAACAGGGGTCCGGGCGACGAGCAGTACTTC. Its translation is CSENRGPGDEQYF.

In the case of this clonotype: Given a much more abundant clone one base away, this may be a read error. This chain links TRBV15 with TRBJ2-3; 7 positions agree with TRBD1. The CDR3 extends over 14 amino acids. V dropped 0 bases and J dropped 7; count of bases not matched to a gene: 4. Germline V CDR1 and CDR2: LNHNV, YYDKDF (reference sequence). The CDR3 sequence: CATSREGQRHTQYF. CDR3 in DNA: TGTGCCACCAGCAGAGAGGGACAGCGACATACGCAGTATTTT.

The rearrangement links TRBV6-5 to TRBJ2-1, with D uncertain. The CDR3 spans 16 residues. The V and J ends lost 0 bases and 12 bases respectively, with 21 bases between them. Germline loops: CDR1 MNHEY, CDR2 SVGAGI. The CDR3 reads CASSYSGGASSVRQFF. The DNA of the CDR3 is TGTGCCAGCAGTTACTCGGGCGGAGCGAGTTCTGTTCGGCAGTTCTTC.

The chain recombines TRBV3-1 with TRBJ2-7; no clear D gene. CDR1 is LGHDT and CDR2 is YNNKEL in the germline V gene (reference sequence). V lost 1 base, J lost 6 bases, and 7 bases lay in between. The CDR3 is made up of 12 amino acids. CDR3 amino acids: CASSQGVSEQYF. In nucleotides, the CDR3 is TGTGCCAGCAGCCAAGGGGTTTCCGAGCAGTACTTC.

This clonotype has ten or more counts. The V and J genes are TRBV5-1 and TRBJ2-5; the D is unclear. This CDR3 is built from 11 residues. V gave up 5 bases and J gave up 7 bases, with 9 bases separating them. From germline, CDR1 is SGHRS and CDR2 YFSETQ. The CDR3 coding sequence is TGCGCCAGCAGTACCGGTGGGACCCAGTACTTC. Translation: CASSTGGTQYF.

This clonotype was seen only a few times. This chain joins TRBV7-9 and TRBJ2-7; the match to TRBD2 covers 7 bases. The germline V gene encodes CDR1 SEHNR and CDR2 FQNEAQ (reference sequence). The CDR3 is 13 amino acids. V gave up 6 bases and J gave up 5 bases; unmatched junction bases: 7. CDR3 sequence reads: CASSRGDANEQYF. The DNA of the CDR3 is TGTGCCAGCAGTCGGGGGGACGCCAACGAGCAGTACTTC.

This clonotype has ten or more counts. CDR3 residues: CASSLIRSNEQFF. The DNA of the CDR3 is TGCGCCAGCAGCTTAATACGGAGCAATGAGCAGTTCTTC. The rearrangement joins TRBV5-1 to TRBJ2-1; no reliable D call. The germline V gene encodes CDR1 SGHRS and CDR2 YFSETQ. The V and J ends lost 2 bases and 6 bases respectively, with 9 bases between them. The CDR3 covers 13 residues.

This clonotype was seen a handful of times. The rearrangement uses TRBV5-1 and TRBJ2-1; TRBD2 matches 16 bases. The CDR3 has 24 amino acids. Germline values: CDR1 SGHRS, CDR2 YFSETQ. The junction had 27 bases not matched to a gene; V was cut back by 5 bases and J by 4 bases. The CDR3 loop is CASRVPGQGPGLAGGPSTYNEQFF. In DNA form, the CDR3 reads TGCGCCAGCAGGGTACCGGGACAGGGACCGGGACTAGCGGGAGGGCCAAGCACGTACAATGAGCAGTTCTTC.

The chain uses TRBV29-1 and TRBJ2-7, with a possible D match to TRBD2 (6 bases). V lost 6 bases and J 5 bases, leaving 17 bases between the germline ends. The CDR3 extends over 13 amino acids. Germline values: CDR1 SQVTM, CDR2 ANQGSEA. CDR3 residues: CSVQREDTDEQYF. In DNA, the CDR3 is TGCAGCGTCCAAAGGGAGGACACCGACGAGCAGTACTTC.

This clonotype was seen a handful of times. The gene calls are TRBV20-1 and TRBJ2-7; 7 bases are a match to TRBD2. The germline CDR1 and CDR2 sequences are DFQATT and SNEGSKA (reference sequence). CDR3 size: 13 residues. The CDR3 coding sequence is TGCAGCGTTTTGCTTAGCGGGTCCTACGAGCAGTACTTC. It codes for CSVLLSGSYEQYF.

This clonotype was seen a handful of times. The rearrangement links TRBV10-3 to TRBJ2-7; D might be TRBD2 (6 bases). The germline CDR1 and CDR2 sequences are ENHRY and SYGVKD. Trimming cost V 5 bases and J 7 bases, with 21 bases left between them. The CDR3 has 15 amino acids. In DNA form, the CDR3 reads TGTGCCATCAGTAATTCAGAGGCTTCAGGGAGGGAGCAGTACTTC. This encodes CAISNSEASGREQYF.

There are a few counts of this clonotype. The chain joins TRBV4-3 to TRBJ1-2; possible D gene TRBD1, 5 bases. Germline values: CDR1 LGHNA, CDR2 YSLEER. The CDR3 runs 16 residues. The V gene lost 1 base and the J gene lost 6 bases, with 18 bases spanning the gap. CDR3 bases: TGCGCCAGCAGCCAAGCGGGGTATGGGACCCGGGATGGCTACACCTTC. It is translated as CASSQAGYGTRDGYTF.

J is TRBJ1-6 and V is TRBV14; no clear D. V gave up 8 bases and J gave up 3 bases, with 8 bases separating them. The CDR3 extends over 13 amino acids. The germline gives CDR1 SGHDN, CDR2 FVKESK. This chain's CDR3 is CASRTDYNSPLHF. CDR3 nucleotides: TGTGCCAGCCGTACGGACTATAATTCACCCCTCCACTTT.

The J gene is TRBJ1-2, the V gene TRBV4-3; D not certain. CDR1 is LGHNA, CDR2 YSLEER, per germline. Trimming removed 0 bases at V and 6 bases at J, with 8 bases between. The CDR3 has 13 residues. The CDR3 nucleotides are TGCGCCAGCAGCCAAGAGCCAGACCATGGCTACACCTTC. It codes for CASSQEPDHGYTF.

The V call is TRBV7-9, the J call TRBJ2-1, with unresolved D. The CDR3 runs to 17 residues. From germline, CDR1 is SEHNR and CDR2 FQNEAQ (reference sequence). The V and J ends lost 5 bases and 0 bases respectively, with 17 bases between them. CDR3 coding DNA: TGTGCCAGCAGCCCGAGACCGGGCCAAAGCTCCTACAATGAGCAGTTCTTC. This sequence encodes CASSPRPGQSSYNEQFF. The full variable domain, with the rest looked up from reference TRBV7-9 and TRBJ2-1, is DTGVSQNPRHKITKRGQNVTFRCDPISEHNRLYWYRQTLGQGPEFLTYFQNEAQLEKSRLLSDRFSAERPKGSFSTLEIQRTEQGDSAMYLCASSPRPGQSSYNEQFFGPGTRLTVL.

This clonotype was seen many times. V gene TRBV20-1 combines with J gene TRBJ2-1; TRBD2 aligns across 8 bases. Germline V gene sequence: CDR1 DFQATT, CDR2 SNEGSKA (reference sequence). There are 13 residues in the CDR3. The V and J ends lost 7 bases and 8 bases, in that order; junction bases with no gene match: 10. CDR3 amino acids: CSVAAGAGDEQFF. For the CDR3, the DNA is TGCAGTGTCGCAGCGGGGGCGGGGGATGAGCAGTTCTTC.

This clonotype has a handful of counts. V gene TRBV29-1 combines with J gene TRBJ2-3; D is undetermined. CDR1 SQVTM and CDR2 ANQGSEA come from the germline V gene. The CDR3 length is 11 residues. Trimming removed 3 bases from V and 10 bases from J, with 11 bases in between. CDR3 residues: CSVDHVGAQYF. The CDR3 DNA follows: TGCAGCGTTGACCACGTGGGTGCGCAGTATTTT.

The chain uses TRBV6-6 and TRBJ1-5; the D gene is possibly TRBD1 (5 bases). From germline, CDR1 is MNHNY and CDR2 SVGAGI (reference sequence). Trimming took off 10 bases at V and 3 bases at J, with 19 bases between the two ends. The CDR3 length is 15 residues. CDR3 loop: CATYYPGRFNQPQHF. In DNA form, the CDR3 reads TGTGCCACCTATTACCCAGGGCGCTTCAATCAGCCCCAGCATTTT.